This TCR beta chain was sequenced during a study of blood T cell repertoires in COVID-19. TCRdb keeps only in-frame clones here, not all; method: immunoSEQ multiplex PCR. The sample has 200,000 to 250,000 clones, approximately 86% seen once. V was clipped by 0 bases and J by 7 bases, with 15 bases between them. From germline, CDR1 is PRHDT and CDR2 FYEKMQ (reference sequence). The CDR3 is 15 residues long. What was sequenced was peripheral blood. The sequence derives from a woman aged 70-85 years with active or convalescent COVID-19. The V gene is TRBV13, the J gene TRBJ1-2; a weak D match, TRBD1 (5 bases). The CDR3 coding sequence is TGTGCCAGCAGCTTAGGCGCGGGGGGGACTCGTGGCTACACCTTC. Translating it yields CASSLGAGGTRGYTF.